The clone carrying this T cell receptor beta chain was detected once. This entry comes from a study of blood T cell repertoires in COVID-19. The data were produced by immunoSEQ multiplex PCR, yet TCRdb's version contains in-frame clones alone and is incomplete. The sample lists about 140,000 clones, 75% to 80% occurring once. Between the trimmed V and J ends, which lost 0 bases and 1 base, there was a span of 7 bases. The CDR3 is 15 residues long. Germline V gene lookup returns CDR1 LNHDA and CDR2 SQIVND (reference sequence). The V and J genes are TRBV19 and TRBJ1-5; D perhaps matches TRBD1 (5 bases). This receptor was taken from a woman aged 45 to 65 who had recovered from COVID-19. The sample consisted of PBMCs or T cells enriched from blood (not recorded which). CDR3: CASSIDRASNQPQHF. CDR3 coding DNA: TGTGCCAGTAGTATAGACAGGGCCAGCAATCAGCCCCAGCATTTT.